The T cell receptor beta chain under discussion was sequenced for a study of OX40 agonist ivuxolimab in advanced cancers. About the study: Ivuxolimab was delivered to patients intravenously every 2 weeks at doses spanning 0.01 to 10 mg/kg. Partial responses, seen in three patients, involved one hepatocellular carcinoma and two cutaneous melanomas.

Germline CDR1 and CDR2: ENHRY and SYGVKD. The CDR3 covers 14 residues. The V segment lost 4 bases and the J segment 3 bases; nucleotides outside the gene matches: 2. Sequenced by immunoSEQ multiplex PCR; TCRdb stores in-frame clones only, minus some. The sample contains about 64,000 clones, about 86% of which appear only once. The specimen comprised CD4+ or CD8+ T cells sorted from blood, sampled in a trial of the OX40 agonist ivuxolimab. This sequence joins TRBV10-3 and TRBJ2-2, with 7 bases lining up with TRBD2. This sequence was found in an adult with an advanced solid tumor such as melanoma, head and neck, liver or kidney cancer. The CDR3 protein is CAISAGGDTGELFF. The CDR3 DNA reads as TGTGCCATCAGTGCTGGGGGGGACACCGGGGAGCTGTTTTTT.